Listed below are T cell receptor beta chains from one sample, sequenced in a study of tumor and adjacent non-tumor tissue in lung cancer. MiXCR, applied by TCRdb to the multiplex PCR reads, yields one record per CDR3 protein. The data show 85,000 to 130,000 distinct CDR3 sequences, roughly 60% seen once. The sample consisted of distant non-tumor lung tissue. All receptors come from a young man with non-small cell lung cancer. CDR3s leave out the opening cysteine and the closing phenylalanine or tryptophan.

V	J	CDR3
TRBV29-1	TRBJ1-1	RVGRMNTEAF
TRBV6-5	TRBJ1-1	ASSSLFVQYTNSEAV
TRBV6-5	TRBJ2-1	ANSQTSGAYNEQL
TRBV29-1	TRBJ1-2	STSDDRVYGYT
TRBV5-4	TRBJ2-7	GSNLFQQGSEQY
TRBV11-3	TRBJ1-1	ASTSYYTVNTEAF
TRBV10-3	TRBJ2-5	AIKRTSGGARGETQY
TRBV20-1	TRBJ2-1	SPRGTSRSPEQF
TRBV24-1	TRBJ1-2	TTREGKNYGYT
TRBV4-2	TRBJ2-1	ASIRSTSSGYSEQF
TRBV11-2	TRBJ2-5	ASSFFLKTQY
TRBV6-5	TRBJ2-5	ASSGGGIQETQY
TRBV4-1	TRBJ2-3	ASSPIGGEGTDTQY
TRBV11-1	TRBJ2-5	DSSLAMDRKETQY
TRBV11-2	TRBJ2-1	ASSPRGGEVERF
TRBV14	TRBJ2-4	ASSQGQGNIQY
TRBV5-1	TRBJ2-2	ASSLNTGELF
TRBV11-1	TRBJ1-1	DSRLRGGLGAEAL
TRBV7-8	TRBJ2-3	ASSLVPIGTQY
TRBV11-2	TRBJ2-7	ANSLGPEQY
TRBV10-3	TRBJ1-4	AISERTENEKLF
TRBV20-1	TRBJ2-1	SALPCVTGSADEQF
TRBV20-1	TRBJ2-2	SARDEKRGSTGELF
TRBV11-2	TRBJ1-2	ASSGTVNYGYT